This TCR beta chain was recovered during a study of blood T cell repertoires in COVID-19. The CDR3 length is 14 residues. Germline CDR1 reads SQVTM; CDR2 reads ANQGSEA. Trimming took off 7 bases at V and 1 base at J, with 14 bases between the two ends. Original processing notes: Amplification of reference gene primers was used by the study to estimate nucleated cell counts. The protocol was immunoSEQ multiplex PCR, while the TCRdb copy is restricted to in-frame clones and leaves out a portion. V, J and clone size were drawn from that table, and D and trimming were deduced from the DNA. Of more than 65,000 clones listed, around 80% are singletons.

Sample: peripheral blood. This rearrangement joins TRBV29-1 to TRBJ2-1; possibly TRBD2 for D (6 bases). The clonotype comes from a man aged 55 to 69 with active or convalescent COVID-19. This CDR3 reads CSAIASGSYNEQFF. The DNA of the CDR3 is TGCAGCGCTATAGCCAGCGGGTCCTACAATGAGCAGTTCTTC.